This T cell receptor (beta chain) was recorded in a study of blood T cell repertoires in COVID-19. Study summary: Both acute and convalescent COVID-19 samples were obtained from the United States, Italy and Spain. Nucleic acid was either cDNA or gDNA, and it came from T cells, B-cell-depleted T cells, or PBMCs.

V dropped 4 bases and J dropped 3; count of bases not matched to a gene: 10. CDR3 length equals 17 residues. CDR1 WNHNN and CDR2 SYGVQD come from the germline V gene (reference sequence). The authors' processing: Scientists estimated how many nucleated cells there were by amplifying reference gene primers. The assay was immunoSEQ multiplex PCR, and TCRdb's table has in-frame clones only and misses some. The D gene and trimming were derived from the DNA, and the V and J assignments and clone size from that table. The data contain approximately 160,000 clones, around 83% of them seen just once; the ten biggest clones take up 10% to 15%.

The sequenced sample was peripheral blood. The receptor comes from a man in his 70s who had recovered from COVID-19. This sequence joins TRBV10-1 and TRBJ2-1; 9 bases fit TRBD2. The CDR3 coding sequence is TGCGCCAGCAGTGGGAATATAGCGGGAGAAGTCTACAATGAGCAGTTCTTC. It yields the protein CASSGNIAGEVYNEQFF.